Sequencing of this TCR beta chain was carried out in a study of cytomegalovirus exposure and HLA in healthy donors. This clone ranks as medium-sized. Its cognate antigen is unknown. Trimming stripped 2 bases from V and 2 bases from J, with 11 bases between. The CDR3 has 14 amino acids. In germline, CDR1 is GTSNPN, CDR2 SVGIG (reference sequence). The study, taken as a whole, reports: As confirmed in vitro, three CMV-associated chains were specific for CMV antigens.

A multiplex PCR was run with 60 Vbeta primers and 13 Jbeta primers. Profiled with immunoSEQ multiplex PCR; TCRdb holds only in-frame clones, not every one. This table has under 200,000 clones, roughly 80% appearing once. This clonotype was obtained from a young woman in good health and CMV-seronegative. The sample consisted of PBMCs. The V call is TRBV30, the J call TRBJ2-3; D call uncertain. The CDR3 DNA follows: TGTGCCTGGAGTTTTGCGGTCCTCACAGATACGCAGTATTTT. Its translation is CAWSFAVLTDTQYF.